Listed below are T cell receptor beta chains from one sample, sequenced in a study of cytomegalovirus exposure and HLA in healthy donors. Clones were sequenced by immunoSEQ multiplex PCR, and TCRdb holds only the in-frame ones, with some missing. In the table there are 150,000 to 200,000 clones, approximately 85% of which are singletons. The specimen was PBMCs. Receptors originate from a woman aged 50 to 60 in good health and CMV-seropositive. Each CDR3 is given with its conserved first and last residue. The D gene is left open where the match is weak. Clone sizes are given selectively: once, few, many, or a class where the clone is expanded.

CDR3nt,CDR3aa,d_gene,v_gene,len,abundance,j_gene
TGTGCCAGCAGCTTGGCCTCTCGGACAGGGACGTTTGGCTACACCTTC,CASSLASRTGTFGYTF,TRBD1,TRBV5-6,16,NA,TRBJ1-2
TGTGCCTGGTCGACAGGGGGCTCTGGAAGCACCATATATTTT,CAWSTGGSGSTIYF,TRBD1,TRBV30,14,NA,TRBJ1-3
TGTGCCAGCAGTCCAGTCTCCTACGAGCAGTACTTC,CASSPVSYEQYF,NA,TRBV28,12,NA,TRBJ2-7
TGTGCCATCAGTGAGGGGGAGGGGGGGACCTACGAGCAGTACTTC,CAISEGEGGTYEQYF,NA,TRBV10-3,15,NA,TRBJ2-7
TGTGCCAGCAGCTTGCCCCCTAGCGGGAGCTCCTACAATGAGCAGTTCTTC,CASSLPPSGSSYNEQFF,TRBD2,TRBV5-6,17,NA,TRBJ2-1
TGTGCCAGCAGGGGGACTCCGGAGGCGAACACCGGGGAGCTGTTTTTT,CASRGTPEANTGELFF,NA,TRBV7-9,16,NA,TRBJ2-2
TGTGCCAGCAGCCAAGCCAACTACGAGCAGTACTTC,CASSQANYEQYF,NA,TRBV13,12,NA,TRBJ2-7
TGTGCCAGCAGCCTTTTGGACAGGGACTACAATGAGCAGTTCTTC,CASSLLDRDYNEQFF,TRBD1,TRBV7-9,15,NA,TRBJ2-1
TGTGCCAGTAGTCCTCAGGGGATCTCCTACAATGAGCAGTTCTTC,CASSPQGISYNEQFF,NA,TRBV19,15,NA,TRBJ2-1
TGTGCCAGCAGCCCCAGGCTAGCGGGAGAAGAGACCCAGTACTTC,CASSPRLAGEETQYF,TRBD2,TRBV7-9,15,once,TRBJ2-5
TGCGCCAGCAGCCAGACCGGACTAGTCGCCTACGAGCAGTACTTC,CASSQTGLVAYEQYF,TRBD2,TRBV4-1,15,few,TRBJ2-7
TGTGCCAGCAGTGCCCCACCACCTCCGGACAGGGGGAACACTGAAGCTTTCTTT,CASSAPPPPDRGNTEAFF,TRBD1,TRBV6-4,18,NA,TRBJ1-1
TGTGCCAGCAGCCAGGGACAGGTTGCGGCTTTCTTT,CASSQGQVAAFF,TRBD1,TRBV6-5,12,once,TRBJ1-1
TGTGCCAGCAGTGAAATGGGAAACGGGAAGCAGTTCTTC,CASSEMGNGKQFF,NA,TRBV6-5,13,NA,TRBJ2-1
TGTGCCAGCAGTTACGCGGGGGAAGACTATGGCTACACCTTC,CASSYAGEDYGYTF,NA,TRBV6-5,14,once,TRBJ1-2
TGTGCCAGCAGCTTAGGACCGTATTGGACTAGCGGGGGCTACGAGCAGTACTTC,CASSLGPYWTSGGYEQYF,TRBD2,TRBV13,18,NA,TRBJ2-7